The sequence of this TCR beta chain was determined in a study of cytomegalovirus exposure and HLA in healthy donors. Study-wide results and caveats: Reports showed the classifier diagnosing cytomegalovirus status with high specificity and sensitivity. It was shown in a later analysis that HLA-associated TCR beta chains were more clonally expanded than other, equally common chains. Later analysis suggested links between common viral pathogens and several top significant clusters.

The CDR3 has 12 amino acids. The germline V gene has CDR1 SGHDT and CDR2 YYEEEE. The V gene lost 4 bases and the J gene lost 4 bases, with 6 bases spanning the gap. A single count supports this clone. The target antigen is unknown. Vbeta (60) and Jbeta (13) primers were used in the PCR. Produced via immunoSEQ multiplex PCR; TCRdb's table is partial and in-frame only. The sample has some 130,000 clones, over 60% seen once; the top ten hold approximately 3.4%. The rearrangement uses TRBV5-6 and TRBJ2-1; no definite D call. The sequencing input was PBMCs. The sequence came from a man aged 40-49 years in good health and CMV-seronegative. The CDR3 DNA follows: TGTGCCAGCAGCCGCACATACAATGAGCAGTTCTTC. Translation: CASSRTYNEQFF. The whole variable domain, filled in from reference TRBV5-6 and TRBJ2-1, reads DAGVTQSPTHLIKTRGQQVTLRCSPKSGHDTVSWYQQALGQGPQFIFQYYEEEERQRGNFPDRFSGHQFPNYSSELNVNALLLGDSALYLCASSRTYNEQFFGPGTRLTVL.